The 17 T cell receptor beta chains given below trace back to one sample, sequenced in a study of T-cell reconstitution after alpha-beta-depleted transplantation in children. Library preparation (for TCRbeta) was performed with unique molecular identifiers. TCRdb reanalysed the PCR reads using MiXCR and keeps one entry per CDR3 protein. The sample consists of 700,000 to 950,000 distinct CDR3 sequences, around 15% of them appearing once. Material: PBMCs, mostly from graft donor cells, obtained 360 days after TCRalphabeta/CD19-depleted stem cell transplant. The receptors derive from a male patient between 10 and 17 years old who had a stem cell transplant for acute lymphoblastic leukemia, so the T cells may come from the graft donor.

Only a few counts were recorded for this clonotype. This chain links TRBV7-2 with TRBJ2-1; 10 positions match TRBD2. CDR3 size: 17 residues. With 5 bases clipped from V and 7 bases from J, the junction kept 14 bases outside the gene matches. CDR1 SGHTA and CDR2 FQGNSA come from the germline V gene. The CDR3 DNA reads TGTGCCAGCAGCCTCCTCCGAGCGGGAGGGCCTGGGAATGAGCAGTTCTTC. It specifies CASSLLRAGGPGNEQFF.

The chain is built from TRBV4-1 and TRBJ2-1, with D perhaps TRBD2 (6 bases). Germline CDR1 and CDR2: MGHRA and YSYEKL. This CDR3 contains 15 residues. V was trimmed by 3 bases and J by 8 bases, leaving 17 bases between them. CDR3 coding DNA: TGCGCCAGCAGCCATCCTCAGGGAGGTCGGGATGAGCAGTTCTTC. Translating gives CASSHPQGGRDEQFF.

The chain links TRBV7-6 to TRBJ2-6, with 7 bases aligning to TRBD1. The CDR3 runs to 16 residues. Losses at the gene ends were 5 bases for V and 2 bases for J; bases not matched to a gene: 6. Germline V gene lookup returns CDR1 SGHVS and CDR2 FNYEAQ. CDR3 in amino acids: CASSLGGRPGANVLTF. The CDR3 DNA reads TGTGCCAGCAGCCTAGGGGGCCGTCCTGGGGCCAACGTCCTGACTTTC.

The chain employs TRBV20-1 and TRBJ2-5, with 7 nucleotides matching TRBD2. The CDR3 is made up of 10 amino acids. CDR1 DFQATT and CDR2 SNEGSKA come from the germline V gene (reference sequence). V gave up 5 bases and J gave up 10 bases; unmatched junction bases: 4. CDR3 DNA: TGCAGTGCTGGGCCGGGGGGCCAGTACTTC. This codes for CSAGPGGQYF.

The genes are TRBV28 and TRBJ1-5, with TRBD1 as a possible D gene (5 bases). Germline assignment: CDR1 MDHEN and CDR2 SYDVKM. The CDR3 consists of 16 residues. V lost 1 base to trimming and J lost 2 bases, with 12 bases between them. The chain's CDR3 is CASSLSQVWGNQPQHF. DNA of the CDR3: TGTGCCAGCAGTTTATCACAGGTTTGGGGCAATCAGCCCCAGCATTTT.

The chain uses TRBV9 and TRBJ1-2; possibly TRBD1 for D (5 bases). The CDR3 is 12 amino acids. V gave up 1 base and J gave up 6 bases, with 7 bases separating them. Germline values: CDR1 SGDLS, CDR2 YYNGEE. Here the CDR3 DNA reads TGTGCCAGCAGCGTACGGGGGGATGGCTACACCTTC. Protein: CASSVRGDGYTF.

This clonotype was detected ten times or more. The chain recombines TRBV2 with TRBJ2-1; 9 positions agree with TRBD2. The CDR3 is 15 residues long. The trim removed 3 bases at V and 7 bases at J, leaving 7 bases unmatched. Germline V gene sequence: CDR1 SNHLY, CDR2 FYNNEI. The DNA of the CDR3 is TGTGCCAGCAGTGATCGAAGCGGGAGGTGGAATGAGCAGTTCTTC. It codes for CASSDRSGRWNEQFF.

The chain combines TRBV3-1 with TRBJ1-4; perhaps TRBD1 as D (5 bases). Germline CDR1 reads LGHDT; CDR2 reads YNNKEL (reference sequence). The CDR3 contains 14 residues. Trimming shortened V by 4 bases and J by 5 bases, and 11 bases separated the two germline ends. CDR3 DNA: TGTGCCAGCAGCCTTCGGGGGAGGAATGAAAAACTGTTTTTT. Its protein is CASSLRGRNEKLFF.

J is TRBJ1-3 and V is TRBV5-1, with D unresolved. The V gene lost 5 bases and the J gene lost 0 bases, with 12 bases spanning the gap. Per germline, CDR1 SGHRS and CDR2 YFSETQ. There are 15 residues in the CDR3. CDR3 nucleotide sequence: TGCGCCAGCAGTTACGACACCGACTCTGGAAACACCATATATTTT. This sequence encodes CASSYDTDSGNTIYF.

This clonotype was found a few times. The chain is built from TRBV5-5 and TRBJ2-3, with TRBD2 matching over 9 bases. CDR3 length: 18 amino acids. Germline V gene lookup returns CDR1 SGHKS and CDR2 YYEKEE (reference sequence). V was clipped by 3 bases and J by 2 bases; unmatched bases: 13. The CDR3: CASSSFKTAGGFTDTQYF. The CDR3 DNA sequence: TGTGCCAGCAGCTCCTTTAAGACGGCGGGAGGGTTCACAGATACGCAGTATTTT.

This clonotype was seen only a few times. The J gene is TRBJ2-3, the V gene TRBV7-9, with TRBD2 matching 7 bases. J gave up 2 bases and V 6 bases, and 8 bases lay outside the gene matches. The CDR3 is made up of 15 amino acids. Per germline, CDR1 SEHNR and CDR2 FQNEAQ (reference sequence). The CDR3 DNA sequence: TGTGCCAGCAGTCCCGGGACTACGCCCACAGATACGCAGTATTTT. Protein sequence: CASSPGTTPTDTQYF.

A few counts support this clonotype. The rearrangement links TRBV4-2 to TRBJ2-3, with 8 nucleotides matching TRBD2. From germline, CDR1 is LGHNA and CDR2 YNFKEQ. V dropped 0 bases and J dropped 4; count of bases not matched to a gene: 12. There are 18 residues in the CDR3. CDR3 nucleotides: TGTGCCAGCAGCCAAGATGATGGGGCGGGAGGACGGCCAGATACGCAGTATTTT. Its translation: CASSQDDGAGGRPDTQYF.

V and J are TRBV6-1 and TRBJ2-3; 13 positions agree with TRBD2. Germline assignment: CDR1 MNHNS and CDR2 SASEGT. The CDR3 has 15 amino acids. Unmatched junction bases numbered 3, after V lost 6 bases and J lost 3 bases. The DNA of the CDR3 is TGTGCCAGCAGCGGGACTAGCGGGGAGACAGATACGCAGTATTTT. Translation: CASSGTSGETDTQYF.

This clonotype was found a few times. V usage is TRBV7-9 and J usage is TRBJ2-1, with 12 bases fitting TRBD2. V gave up 1 base and J gave up 6 bases; unmatched junction bases: 7. CDR3 length: 17 amino acids. Looked up from germline, CDR1 is SEHNR and CDR2 is FQNEAQ (reference sequence). CDR3 region: CASSLVLAGGPGNEQFF. In nucleotides, the CDR3 is TGTGCCAGCAGCTTAGTCCTAGCGGGAGGGCCTGGCAATGAGCAGTTCTTC.

With respect to this clonotype: A much bigger clone sits one base away, suggesting this may be a read error. This chain joins TRBV12-5 and TRBJ1-1; D may be TRBD1 (6 bases). Germline V gene data show CDR1 as LGHNT and CDR2 as FRNRAP. The CDR3 sequence is 14 residues long. CDR3 bases: TGTGCTTGTGGCTATAGCAACGCCTTAGGGGGAGCTTTCTTT. It yields the protein CACGYSNALGGAFF.

J is TRBJ2-1 and V is TRBV20-1; 7 nucleotides match TRBD1. Germline trimming cut 5 bases from V and 4 bases from J; bases unmatched to any gene: 11. In germline, CDR1 is DFQATT, CDR2 SNEGSKA (reference sequence). This CDR3 comprises 15 residues. DNA for the CDR3: TGCAGTGCTGGGGACCCCGGGACAGTATACAATGAGCAGTTCTTC. Residues: CSAGDPGTVYNEQFF.

The V gene is TRBV7-3, the J gene TRBJ2-3; D perhaps matches TRBD1 (5 bases). The V end was cut by 2 bases, the J end by 3 bases, with 9 bases between. The CDR3 sequence is 14 residues long. CDR1 is SGHTA, CDR2 FQGTGA, per germline. The CDR3 nucleotides are TGTGCCAGCAGCTTACTCACAGGAACAGATACGCAGTATTTT. This translates into CASSLLTGTDTQYF.